Listed below are T cell receptor beta chains from one sample, sequenced in a study of cytomegalovirus exposure and HLA in healthy donors. The data were produced by immunoSEQ multiplex PCR, yet TCRdb's version contains in-frame clones alone and is incomplete. In the table there are about 110,000 clones, 70% to 80% of which are singletons. The sequenced material came from PBMCs. The receptors come from a woman between 18 and 29 years old in good health and CMV-seropositive. CDR3s include the opening cysteine and the closing phenylalanine or tryptophan. The D gene is left open where the match is weak. Expanded clones are given a class, and other clones once, few, many or no size at all.

CDR3 DNA,CDR3 protein,V gene,J gene,clone size,D gene
TGTGCCAGCAGCTTACAGGGTCCCCAGCCCCAGCATTTT,CASSLQGPQPQHF,TRBV7-9,TRBJ1-5,once,-
TGTGCCAGCAGCGTGCACCGGGACAGGGAACCCTACGAGCAGTACTTC,CASSVHRDREPYEQYF,TRBV4-2,TRBJ2-7,-,TRBD1
TGTGCCAGCAGCGTCACTAGCATCTCCTACGAGCAGTACTTC,CASSVTSISYEQYF,TRBV9,TRBJ2-7,few,-
TGTGCCAGCAGCCGACTAGCGGGGGGCTCAGATACGCAGTATTTT,CASSRLAGGSDTQYF,TRBV11-2,TRBJ2-3,few,TRBD2
TGTGCCAGCAGTTATCGCCTAGCGGGAGATACGCAGTATTTT,CASSYRLAGDTQYF,TRBV6-1,TRBJ2-3,few,TRBD2
TGTGCCTGGGGGGGACAGGTCTATGGCTACACCTTC,CAWGGQVYGYTF,TRBV30,TRBJ1-2,-,TRBD1
TGTGCCAGCACGAGTCTGTACGGAGATGGCTACACCTTC,CASTSLYGDGYTF,TRBV25-1,TRBJ1-2,-,-
TGTGCCTGGAGGCGACAAACTGATCAGCCCCAGCATTTT,CAWRRQTDQPQHF,TRBV30,TRBJ1-5,-,-
TGTGCCAGCAAATCGGACAGGGCTGGCTACACCTTC,CASKSDRAGYTF,TRBV2,TRBJ1-2,few,TRBD1
TGTGCCAGCAGCCCACTCGACACCGGGGAGCTGTTTTTT,CASSPLDTGELFF,TRBV11-1,TRBJ2-2,-,-
TGTGCCAGCAGTCCGGGACACCATAAAGAGTTCTTC,CASSPGHHKEFF,TRBV27,TRBJ2-1,few,-
TGTGCCAGCTCCCGGGACAGTAACTATGGCTACACCTTC,CASSRDSNYGYTF,TRBV27,TRBJ1-2,-,TRBD1
TGTGCCAGCTCACCACGTCGGGACAGCTCCTACGAGCAGTACTTC,CASSPRRDSSYEQYF,TRBV18,TRBJ2-7,-,TRBD1
TGTGCCAGTAACAGGGCGAATCAGCCCCAGCATTTT,CASNRANQPQHF,TRBV19,TRBJ1-5,few,-
TGTTCCAGCAGCTTACTAGCGGGAGGAGGGGATACGCAGTATTTT,CSSSLLAGGGDTQYF,TRBV7-9,TRBJ2-3,-,TRBD2
TGTGCTAGTGGTTTGGGCCGACAGGGGGCCTACGAGCAGTACTTC,CASGLGRQGAYEQYF,TRBV12-5,TRBJ2-7,-,TRBD1